Each of the 19 T cell receptor beta chains below was sequenced from the same sample in a study of early T cells in non-severe SARS-CoV-2 infection (dated by TCRdb to about 2021). The library was obtained by 5' RACE. The sample was run on a NextSeq 500. TCRdb took the public reads, trimmed them with fastp at Q25, ran MiXCR for clone calling and kept in-frame beta chains. All rows with the same CDR3 protein become a single entry with the most common DNA and genes. The sample table contains roughly 110,000 distinct CDR3 sequences; only one count was recorded for 11% of them. Approximately 6.9% of the sample comes from the top ten. The sequenced sample consisted of whole blood. The receptors were gathered from an adult who was a healthcare worker with PCR-confirmed SARS-CoV-2 infection or an uninfected control (not recorded which).

This clonotype has a count of ten or more. This chain joins TRBV5-1 and TRBJ1-6, with D unresolved. The germline V gene has CDR1 SGHRS and CDR2 YFSETQ. The V end was cut by 0 bases, the J end by 0 bases, with 7 bases between. This CDR3 comprises 16 residues. The CDR3 is CASSLGESSYNSPLHF. CDR3 bases: TGCGCCAGCAGCTTGGGTGAGAGCTCCTATAATTCACCCCTCCACTTT.

Points on this clonotype: One base away lies a much larger clone, so this may be a sequencing read error. The chain employs TRBV9 and TRBJ2-1; D remains ambiguous. Germline loops: CDR1 SGDLS, CDR2 YYNGEE. V was cut by 1 base and J by 5 bases, with 10 bases left in between. The CDR3 length is 14 residues. The CDR3 DNA sequence: TGTGCCAGCAGCGTAATCTACAGCGACAATGAGCAGTTCTTC. Its protein is CASSVIYSDNEQFF.

This sequence joins TRBV10-1 and TRBJ2-7, with 9 bases fitting TRBD2. Germline V gene lookup returns CDR1 WNHNN and CDR2 SYGVQD (reference sequence). The CDR3 length is 15 residues. J lost 6 bases, V lost 0 bases, and 6 bases had no gene match. CDR3 protein: CASSESSGSMSEQYF. The CDR3 DNA reads TGCGCCAGCAGTGAGTCTAGCGGGAGTATGAGCGAGCAGTACTTC.

The rearrangement uses TRBV20-1 and TRBJ2-3; no firm D call. The V gene lost 6 bases and the J gene lost 2 bases, with 15 bases spanning the gap. Germline-derived CDR1 and CDR2 are DFQATT and SNEGSKA (reference sequence). There are 14 residues in the CDR3. The CDR3 reads CSASDIQLTDTQYF. The CDR3 DNA sequence: TGCAGTGCCTCCGACATCCAGCTCACAGATACGCAGTATTTT.

The sample holds a few counts of this clonotype. V and J are TRBV20-1 and TRBJ2-5; TRBD2 matches at 7 bases. The CDR3 runs 13 residues. The V gene's germline CDR1 is DFQATT and CDR2 SNEGSKA (reference sequence). With V trimmed by 6 bases and J by 4 bases, 8 bases remained unmatched. The CDR3 region has the DNA TGCAGTGCGACCAGCGGGATCGGAGAGACCCAGTACTTC. It encodes CSATSGIGETQYF.

This clonotype showed up just a few times. J is TRBJ2-1 and V is TRBV7-8; 9 bases fit TRBD2. In germline, CDR1 is SGHVS, CDR2 FQNEAQ. The CDR3 sequence is 19 residues long. Losses at the gene ends were 0 bases for V and 3 bases for J; bases not matched to a gene: 12. CDR3 in amino acids: CASSLAPTRAGGRYNEQFF. The CDR3 nucleotides read TGTGCCAGCAGCTTAGCCCCTACCCGGGCGGGAGGGCGCTACAATGAGCAGTTCTTC. Looking up the rest from reference TRBV7-8 and TRBJ2-1 gives the full variable domain: GAGVSQSPRYKVAKRGQDVALRCDPISGHVSLFWYQQALGQGPEFLTYFQNEAQLDKSGLPSDRFFAERPEGSVSTLKIQRTQQEDSAVYLCASSLAPTRAGGRYNEQFFGPGTRLTVL.

The chain carries TRBV28 and TRBJ1-1, with D unresolved. The V end was cut by 3 bases, the J end by 1 base, with 6 bases between. Germline V lookup: CDR1 MDHEN, CDR2 SYDVKM. The CDR3 runs to 13 residues. The CDR3, as DNA: TGTGCCAGCAGTTTGTGGCGGAACACTGAAGCTTTCTTT. Protein sequence: CASSLWRNTEAFF.

This clonotype was detected only a few times. V and J are TRBV28 and TRBJ2-5; possibly TRBD1 or TRBD2 for D (5 bases each). Germline V gene lookup returns CDR1 MDHEN and CDR2 SYDVKM. This CDR3 region has 13 residues. Trimming removed 5 bases from V and 4 bases from J, with 11 bases in between. CDR3 amino acids: CASSPGPVETQYF. The DNA of the CDR3 is TGTGCCAGCAGTCCGGGACCGGTAGAGACCCAGTACTTC.

This clonotype occurred many times. This chain connects TRBV7-9 to TRBJ1-1; D is possibly TRBD1 (5 bases). The CDR3 extends over 12 amino acids. CDR1 and CDR2 from the germline V gene are SEHNR and FQNEAQ (reference sequence). Trimming pared 6 bases from V and 4 bases from J, leaving 9 bases between. CDR3 amino acids: CASSQGFTEAFF. CDR3 DNA: TGTGCCAGCAGTCAGGGTTTCACTGAAGCTTTCTTT.

The V gene is TRBV7-2, the J gene TRBJ2-1, with D possibly matching TRBD1 (6 bases). Between the trimmed V and J ends, which lost 2 bases and 4 bases, there was a span of 12 bases. Germline CDR1 reads SGHTA; CDR2 reads FQGNSA. The CDR3 is made up of 15 amino acids. As DNA, the CDR3 is TGTGCCAGCAGCTTAAATTGGGACATTTACAATGAGCAGTTCTTC. Its protein product is CASSLNWDIYNEQFF.

The genes are TRBV7-8 and TRBJ2-1, with TRBD2 identical over 14 bases. The CDR3 has 17 residues. CDR1 and CDR2 from the germline V gene are SGHVS and FQNEAQ. V trimming: 1 base; J trimming: 9 bases; junction bases outside the gene matches: 8. The CDR3 is CASSLGPGLAGASEQFF. In DNA form, the CDR3 reads TGTGCCAGCAGCTTAGGGCCGGGACTAGCGGGAGCAAGTGAGCAGTTCTTC.

The rearrangement uses TRBV15 and TRBJ2-6; D call uncertain. Germline CDR1 is LNHNV and CDR2 is YYDKDF (reference sequence). The length of the CDR3 is 17 residues. Trimming took 0 bases from V and 0 from J, leaving 9 bases between them. CDR3 in DNA: TGTGCCACCAGCAGAGATGGGCCTTACTCTGGGGCCAACGTCCTGACTTTC. Its protein product is CATSRDGPYSGANVLTF.

This clonotype was recorded at least ten times. This chain links TRBV18 with TRBJ1-3; TRBD1 might be the D (6 bases). The CDR3 totals 13 residues. Per germline, CDR1 KGHSH and CDR2 LQKENI. Deletions cut 8 bases from V and 3 bases from J, with 11 bases between. The CDR3 DNA sequence: TGTGCCAGCACGACAGGAGGTGGAAACACCATATATTTT. It is translated as CASTTGGGNTIYF.

This clonotype was counted ten times or more. V is TRBV5-1 and J is TRBJ2-5, with 7 bases matching TRBD2. The CDR3 extends over 17 amino acids. Germline V CDR1 and CDR2: SGHRS, YFSETQ. J lost 2 bases, V lost 7 bases, and 17 bases had no gene match. The CDR3 nucleotides read TGCGCCAGCTCCCCCCTGGGCCTAGCGGCGTTACAAGAGACCCAGTACTTC. It translates to CASSPLGLAALQETQYF.

This clonotype was seen only a few times. The chain is built from TRBV5-4 and TRBJ2-5; perhaps TRBD1 as D (6 bases). This CDR3 has 15 amino acids. Germline V gene data show CDR1 as SGHNT and CDR2 as YYREEE (reference sequence). Trimming cost V 5 bases and J 2 bases, with 16 bases left between them. The CDR3 bases are TGTGCCAGCAGAGCGACCGGGACACAGCAAGAGACCCAGTACTTC. This encodes CASRATGTQQETQYF.

This clonotype was counted only a few times. The gene calls are TRBV2 and TRBJ2-2, with D possibly TRBD2 on 6 matching bases. Germline lookup yields CDR1 SNHLY and CDR2 FYNNEI. V dropped 10 bases and J dropped 5 bases, with 17 bases sitting between them. This CDR3 is 14 amino acids long. CDR3 DNA: TGTGCCACCACCCGGGACTCCCGGACCGGGGAGCTGTTTTTT. Translated, it gives CATTRDSRTGELFF.

This clonotype was recorded at least ten times. V gene TRBV5-1 combines with J gene TRBJ1-1, with D maybe TRBD1 (6 bases). The CDR3 spans 16 residues. V was trimmed by 6 bases and J by 4 bases, leaving 22 bases between them. Germline assignment: CDR1 SGHRS and CDR2 YFSETQ. Here the CDR3 DNA reads TGCGCCAGCAATAGATCCCCAGGGGCTGATAGCACTGAAGCTTTCTTT. Translating it yields CASNRSPGADSTEAFF.

This chain connects TRBV7-8 to TRBJ1-2, with D possibly being TRBD1 (6 bases). V gave up 3 bases and J gave up 7 bases, with 12 bases separating them. CDR1 is SGHVS and CDR2 is FQNEAQ in the germline V gene. The length of the CDR3 is 13 residues. The CDR3 protein is CASSFRGGGGYTF. In nucleotides, the CDR3 is TGTGCCAGCAGCTTCAGGGGAGGAGGTGGCTACACCTTC.

There are many counts of this clonotype. The rearrangement joins TRBV6-1 to TRBJ2-7; D is ambiguous. The length of the CDR3 is 16 residues. Germline V gives CDR1 MNHNS, CDR2 SASEGT. Trimming removed 0 bases at V and 4 bases at J, with 16 bases between. The CDR3 DNA follows: TGTGCCAGCAGTGAAGCGCTACTGTCATGGGGATACGAGCAGTACTTC. Translation gives CASSEALLSWGYEQYF.